A single sample is the source of the 21 T cell receptor beta chains below, sequenced in a study of post-analysis software for immune sequencing data. General study results and limits: In patients, TRBV5-6, TRBV5-1 and TRBV20-1 belonged to roughly five TRBV segments found more frequently than in controls.

Prepared TCR beta cDNA libraries contained unique molecular identifiers. TCRdb ran MiXCR on the PCR reads and lists one entry per CDR3 protein. The data contain about 680,000 distinct CDR3 sequences, approximately 59% of them singletons. Antigen specificity for these receptors is unknown. The sample was blood. These receptors all come from a girl aged 2 to 10 with multiple sclerosis.

This chain joins TRBV7-3 and TRBJ1-2, with TRBD1 matching over 7 bases. Germline lookup yields CDR1 SGHTA and CDR2 FQGTGA. CDR3 length: 14 amino acids. Trimming removed 3 bases from V and 3 bases from J; junction bases left unmatched: 4. The CDR3 sequence: CASSFTGDDYGYTF. The CDR3, as DNA: TGTGCCAGCAGCTTCACAGGGGACGACTATGGCTACACCTTC. The whole variable domain, remainder taken from reference TRBV7-3 and TRBJ1-2, is GAGVSQTPSNKVTEKGKYVELRCDPISGHTALYWYRQSLGQGPEFLIYFQGTGAADDSGLPNDRFFAVRPEGSVSTLKIQRTERGDSAVYLCASSFTGDDYGYTFGSGTRLTVV.

The chain employs TRBV7-3 and TRBJ2-7; perhaps TRBD2 as D (5 bases). V lost 4 bases and J lost 3, with 16 bases in between. Germline-derived CDR1 and CDR2 are SGHTA and FQGTGA. The CDR3 consists of 15 residues. CDR3 loop: CASSSHSGEIYEQYF. The CDR3 nucleotides read TGTGCCAGCAGCTCCCACTCCGGGGAAATCTACGAGCAGTACTTC. The variable domain in full, with the rest retrieved from reference TRBV7-3 and TRBJ2-7, is GAGVSQTPSNKVTEKGKYVELRCDPISGHTALYWYRQSLGQGPEFLIYFQGTGAADDSGLPNDRFFAVRPEGSVSTLKIQRTERGDSAVYLCASSSHSGEIYEQYFGPGTRLTVT.

The chain employs TRBV20-1 and TRBJ1-2; a possible D gene is TRBD1 (5 bases). V was pared by 0 bases and J by 8 bases, with 13 bases between. The CDR3 totals 13 residues. Per the germline V gene, CDR1 is DFQATT and CDR2 is SNEGSKA (reference sequence). The DNA for the CDR3 is TGCAGTGCTAGAGATAGGTCCGGGGGAGGCTACACCTTC. This sequence encodes CSARDRSGGGYTF.

V usage is TRBV4-3 and J usage is TRBJ2-1; 9 bases are shared with TRBD1. The length of the CDR3 is 16 residues. With V trimmed by 0 bases and J by 7 bases, 7 bases remained unmatched. The V gene's germline CDR1 is LGHNA and CDR2 YSLEER. For the CDR3, the DNA is TGCGCCAGCAGCCAAGATTCGAGACAGGGGGGAAATGAGCAGTTCTTC. It yields the protein CASSQDSRQGGNEQFF.

This sequence joins TRBV21-1 and TRBJ2-6; the DNA was not compared with TRBD1, the D call given in the table. TRBV21-1 counts as a pseudogene. The CDR3 consists of 20 residues. The CDR3 DNA reads TGTGCCAGCAGCAAGAGGCGGGACACCCCTGGACGGGCCGGGGCCAACGTCCTGACTTTC. Translated, it gives CASSKRRDTPGRAGANVLTF.

This clonotype has a handful of counts. The junction shows a germline mismatch at one end, possibly a read error. The chain's CDR3 is CACSEVELYGYTF. The DNA of the CDR3 is TGTGCCTGCAGTGAGGTGGAACTCTATGGCTACACCTTC. The chain couples TRBV2 to TRBJ1-2; D is ambiguous. The V gene's germline CDR1 is SNHLY and CDR2 FYNNEI. The CDR3 is 13 amino acids.

This chain uses TRBV5-1 with TRBJ2-1; tentatively, D is TRBD2 (6 bases). CDR1 SGHRS and CDR2 YFSETQ come from the germline V gene. This CDR3 comprises 14 residues. The V end lost 0 bases, the J end lost 7 bases, and 11 bases lay between the germline ends. This CDR3 reads CASSLVLGRNEQFF. CDR3 in DNA: TGCGCCAGCAGCTTGGTATTGGGGAGGAATGAGCAGTTCTTC.

This clonotype was counted between two and nine times. V usage is TRBV29-1 and J usage is TRBJ2-7; weak D call: TRBD1 (5 bases). V gave up 7 bases and J gave up 0 bases, with 10 bases separating them. Germline-derived CDR1 and CDR2 are SQVTM and ANQGSEA. The CDR3 has 12 residues. CDR3 nucleotides: TGCAGCGCCGAAGGACACTCCTACGAGCAGTACTTC. Translated, it gives CSAEGHSYEQYF.

This clonotype showed up just a few times. The rearrangement joins TRBV4-3 to TRBJ1-2; no firm D call. In germline, CDR1 is LGHNA, CDR2 YSLEER. Trimming cost V 1 base and J 2 bases, with 14 bases left between them. CDR3 length: 16 residues. The CDR3 DNA sequence: TGCGCCAGCAGCCAAGGCAGGTCGTCGGACAACTATGGCTACACCTTC. Translated, it gives CASSQGRSSDNYGYTF.

The gene calls are TRBV12-5 and TRBJ2-5, with 13 bases fitting TRBD2. Germline V gene sequence: CDR1 LGHNT, CDR2 FRNRAP. V trimming: 1 base; J trimming: 11 bases; junction bases outside the gene matches: 7. This CDR3 spans 15 amino acids. In DNA form, the CDR3 reads TGTGCTAGTGGTTTGGGACTAGCGGGAGGAAATGAGCAGTACTTC. Its protein is CASGLGLAGGNEQYF.

V is TRBV12-3 or TRBV12-4 and J is TRBJ2-3; 10 bases agree with TRBD2. CDR3 size: 16 residues. The V and J ends lost 5 bases and 3 bases, in that order; junction bases with no gene match: 8. This CDR3 is CASSTRTSGETDTQYF. CDR3 DNA sequence: TGTGCCAGCAGTACCCGGACTAGCGGAGAGACAGATACGCAGTATTTT.

The rearrangement joins TRBV29-1 to TRBJ1-2; TRBD1 agrees at 7 bases. Trimming at V came to 7 bases and at J to 5 bases, leaving 4 bases not matched to a gene. Germline lookup yields CDR1 SQVTM and CDR2 ANQGSEA. The length of the CDR3 is 11 residues. The CDR3 nucleotides read TGCAGCGACGGGACAGATTATGGCTACACCTTC. This translates into CSDGTDYGYTF.

This clonotype was recorded a few times. The chain combines TRBV29-1 with TRBJ2-1; TRBD2 is a possible D gene (5 bases). CDR1 and CDR2 from the germline V gene are SQVTM and ANQGSEA. CDR3 length: 15 residues. Deletions cut 3 bases from V and 0 bases from J, with 12 bases between. CDR3 amino acids: CSVERTGSSYNEQFF. CDR3 in DNA: TGCAGCGTTGAGAGGACGGGGAGCTCCTACAATGAGCAGTTCTTC.

This clonotype was picked up a small number of times. This chain links TRBV2 with TRBJ2-5, with D uncertain. Germline V gives CDR1 SNHLY, CDR2 FYNNEI. The CDR3 covers 10 residues. Trimming removed 10 bases from V and 2 bases from J, with 5 bases in between. The CDR3 DNA reads TGTGCCACCGGGCAAGAGACCCAGTACTTC. It translates to CATGQETQYF.

The genes are TRBV5-1 and TRBJ2-4, with 13 bases matching TRBD2. This CDR3 spans 16 amino acids. CDR1 and CDR2 from the germline V gene are SGHRS and YFSETQ. Losses at the gene ends were 0 bases for V and 13 bases for J; bases not matched to a gene: 10. The CDR3 is CASSLGKGTSGDMQYF. The DNA for the CDR3 is TGCGCCAGCAGCTTGGGCAAGGGGACTAGCGGGGATATGCAGTACTTC.

This clonotype was counted a few times. The CDR3 DNA reads as TGTGCCACCAGCAGTCTCGGGGCGGGGGGCCCCTATGGCTACACCTTC. Its translation is CATSSLGAGGPYGYTF. The chain combines TRBV15 with TRBJ1-2, with D maybe TRBD1 (6 bases). V was pared by 3 bases and J by 4 bases, with 18 bases between. The germline gives CDR1 LNHNV, CDR2 YYDKDF (reference sequence). The length of the CDR3 is 16 residues.

The genes are TRBV27 and TRBJ2-1; D might be TRBD1 (5 bases). The CDR3 contains 16 residues. V was clipped by 0 bases and J by 6 bases, with 15 bases between them. Germline V lookup: CDR1 MNHEY, CDR2 SMNVEV (reference sequence). DNA of the CDR3: TGTGCCAGCAGTTTATCGATAGGGGATATGAGCAATGAGCAGTTCTTC. It translates to CASSLSIGDMSNEQFF.

The chain uses TRBV2 and TRBJ2-7, with D maybe TRBD1 (5 bases). CDR1 is SNHLY, CDR2 FYNNEI, per germline. The V gene lost 4 bases and the J gene lost 5 bases, with 12 bases spanning the gap. There are 13 residues in the CDR3. For the CDR3, the DNA is TGTGCCAGCAGTGTTAGGGGTCTACACGAGCAGTACTTC. Protein product: CASSVRGLHEQYF.

To note about this clonotype: A read error is likely, as this CDR3 ends without the conserved phenylalanine or tryptophan. V gene TRBV5-6 combines with J gene TRBJ2-5; 8 bases fit TRBD1. This CDR3 comprises 14 residues. Germline CDR1 reads SGHDT; CDR2 reads YYEEEE. The V and J ends lost 6 bases and 1 base, in that order; junction bases with no gene match: 5. The CDR3, as DNA: TGTGCCAGCAACTCGGACAGGGTCCAAGAGACCCAGTACGTC. Residues: CASNSDRVQETQYV.

The chain carries TRBV5-5 and TRBJ2-3, with 11 positions matching TRBD2. CDR3 length: 16 amino acids. J was trimmed by 6 bases and V by 4 bases; bases with no gene match: 10. Germline lookup yields CDR1 SGHKS and CDR2 YYEKEE (reference sequence). The CDR3 reads CASSLTSGSILDTQYF. The CDR3 DNA reads as TGTGCCAGCAGCCTCACTAGCGGGAGTATCCTGGATACGCAGTATTTT.

This clonotype was counted only a few times. This chain links TRBV5-1 with TRBJ2-3, with a tentative D call TRBD1 (5 bases). Trimming removed 0 bases from V and 5 bases from J, with 10 bases in between. CDR1 SGHRS and CDR2 YFSETQ come from the germline V gene. The CDR3 extends over 14 amino acids. The CDR3 sequence is CASSLAQVGDTQYF. Written as DNA, the CDR3 is TGCGCCAGCAGCTTGGCACAGGTCGGAGATACGCAGTATTTT. Full variable domain (missing parts from reference TRBV5-1 and TRBJ2-3): KAGVTQTPRYLIKTRGQQVTLSCSPISGHRSVSWYQQTPGQGLQFLFEYFSETQRNKGNFPGRFSGRQFSNSRSEMNVSTLELGDSALYLCASSLAQVGDTQYFGPGTRLTVL.